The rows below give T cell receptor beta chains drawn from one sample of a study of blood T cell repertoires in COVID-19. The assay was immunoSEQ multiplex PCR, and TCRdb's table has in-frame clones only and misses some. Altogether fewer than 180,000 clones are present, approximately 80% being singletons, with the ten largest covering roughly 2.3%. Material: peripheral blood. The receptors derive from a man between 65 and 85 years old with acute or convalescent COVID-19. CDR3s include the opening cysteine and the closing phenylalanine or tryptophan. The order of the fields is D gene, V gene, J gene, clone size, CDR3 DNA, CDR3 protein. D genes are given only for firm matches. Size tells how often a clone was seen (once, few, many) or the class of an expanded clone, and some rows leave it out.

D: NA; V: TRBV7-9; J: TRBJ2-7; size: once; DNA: TGTGCCAGCAGCTTAGGGCAGGGGCTATCCTACGAGCAGTACTTC; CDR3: CASSLGQGLSYEQYF
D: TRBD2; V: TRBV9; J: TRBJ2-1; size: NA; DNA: TGTGCCAGCAGCTCCCGGCAGGCGGGAGTGGGTTTCTACAATGAGCAGTTCTTC; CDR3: CASSSRQAGVGFYNEQFF
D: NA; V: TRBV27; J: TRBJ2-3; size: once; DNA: TGTGCCAGCAGTCCGAGCACAGATACGCAGTATTTT; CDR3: CASSPSTDTQYF
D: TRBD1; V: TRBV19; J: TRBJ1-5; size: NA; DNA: TGTGCCAGTAGTCCCGGACAGGGGCCCCGTCAGCCCCAGCATTTT; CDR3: CASSPGQGPRQPQHF
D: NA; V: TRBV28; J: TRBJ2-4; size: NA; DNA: TGTGCCAGCAGTCCTGGGGACTCTTCTGCACCCAAAAACATTCAGTACTTC; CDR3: CASSPGDSSAPKNIQYF
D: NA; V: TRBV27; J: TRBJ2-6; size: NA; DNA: TGTGCCACCACCGCCGGGAGCCCATACTCTGGGGCCAACGTCCTGACTTTC; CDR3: CATTAGSPYSGANVLTF
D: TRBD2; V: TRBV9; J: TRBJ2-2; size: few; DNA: TGTGCCAGCAGCGCCCTGACTAGCGGGCCCACCGGGGAGCTGTTTTTT; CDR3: CASSALTSGPTGELFF
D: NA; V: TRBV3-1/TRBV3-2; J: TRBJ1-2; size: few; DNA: TGTGCCAGCAGCCAAGGTCCGTATGGCTACACCTTC; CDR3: CASSQGPYGYTF
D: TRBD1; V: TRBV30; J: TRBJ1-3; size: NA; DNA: TGTGCCTGGAGTGTACTCGGACAGGGGCCCCCGGGAGGAAACACCATATATTTT; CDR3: CAWSVLGQGPPGGNTIYF
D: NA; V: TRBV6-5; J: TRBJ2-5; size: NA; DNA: TGTGCCAGCAGTCGAAACCCCACAGGCCAAGAGACCCAGTACTTC; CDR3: CASSRNPTGQETQYF
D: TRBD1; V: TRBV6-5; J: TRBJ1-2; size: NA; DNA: TGTGCCACCCGGACAGGGCCACCCTATGGCTACACCTTC; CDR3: CATRTGPPYGYTF
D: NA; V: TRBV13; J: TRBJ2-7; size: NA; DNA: TGTGCCAGCGGAGGGGGCATGGAGCAGTACTTC; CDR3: CASGGGMEQYF
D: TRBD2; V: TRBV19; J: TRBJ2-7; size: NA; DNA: TGTGCCAGTAGTATAACTAGCGGGAGCTACGAGCAGTACTTC; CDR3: CASSITSGSYEQYF
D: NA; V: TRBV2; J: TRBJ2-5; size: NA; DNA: TGTGCCAGCAGTGAAGCGTGGCGGGGTGGCGAGACCCAGTACTTC; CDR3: CASSEAWRGGETQYF
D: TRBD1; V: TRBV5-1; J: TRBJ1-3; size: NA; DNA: TGCGCCAGCAGCTCTGGGACAGGGCCATTCTCTGGAAACACCATATATTTT; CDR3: CASSSGTGPFSGNTIYF
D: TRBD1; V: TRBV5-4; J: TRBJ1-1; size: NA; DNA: TGTGCCAGCAGCCCTTCAGGGGGCCTAACTGAAGCTTTCTTT; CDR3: CASSPSGGLTEAFF
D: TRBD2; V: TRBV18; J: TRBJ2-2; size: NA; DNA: TGTGCCAGCTCACCACCGTTGGTAGCGGGGAGCACCGGGGAGCTGTTTTTT; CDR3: CASSPPLVAGSTGELFF
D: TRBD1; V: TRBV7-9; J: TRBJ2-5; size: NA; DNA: TGTGCCAGCAGCTTAACCGGACAGGGCGGGGAGACCCAGTACTTC; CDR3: CASSLTGQGGETQYF
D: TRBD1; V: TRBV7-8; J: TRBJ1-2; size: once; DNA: TGTGCCAGCAGCGCGGACAGGGACAATGGCTACACCTTC; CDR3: CASSADRDNGYTF
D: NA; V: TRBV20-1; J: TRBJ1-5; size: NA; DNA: TGCAGTGCTAGTTCGGGGGGTCCGGAACAGCCCCAGCATTTT; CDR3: CSASSGGPEQPQHF
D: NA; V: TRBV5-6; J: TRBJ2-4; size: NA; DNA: TGTGCCAGCAGCTTGCCTGGGGGGAGCAAAAACATTCAGTACTTC; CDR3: CASSLPGGSKNIQYF
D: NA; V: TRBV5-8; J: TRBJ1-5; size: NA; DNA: TGTGCCAGCAGCGAGGTTAGCAATCAGCCCCAGCATTTT; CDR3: CASSEVSNQPQHF
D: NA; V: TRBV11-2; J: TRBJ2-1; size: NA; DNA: TGTGCCAGCAGCCCAGCGGCGGGAACGCACAATGAGCAGTTCTTC; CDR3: CASSPAAGTHNEQFF
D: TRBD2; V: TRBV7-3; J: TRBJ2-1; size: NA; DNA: TGTGCCAGCAGCGCCAGTCCTAGCGGGGTTATCTACAATGAGCAGTTCTTC; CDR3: CASSASPSGVIYNEQFF
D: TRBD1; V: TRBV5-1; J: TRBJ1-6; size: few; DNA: TGCGCCAGCGACCCGACAGGGACGGATAATTCACCCCTCCACTTT; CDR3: CASDPTGTDNSPLHF